Listed below are T cell receptor beta chains from one sample, sequenced in a study of siplizumab effects on memory and regulatory T cells. Clones were sequenced by immunoSEQ multiplex PCR, and TCRdb holds only the in-frame ones, with some missing. There are approximately 98,000 clones in the sample; just under 95% occur only once, and around 1.4% lies in the top ten. The sequencing input was non-Treg CD4+ T cells sorted from blood. The receptor set was obtained from a human donor in good health. Both conserved end residues are part of each CDR3. The D gene is left open where the match is weak. The listing skips clone size in some rows; elsewhere it reads once, few, many or a size class.

>TRBV18|.|TRBJ2-5|.
CASSPPSVRETQYF
TGTGCCAGCTCACCACCCAGTGTAAGAGAGACCCAGTACTTC
>TRBV4-2|.|TRBJ2-7|.
CASSQGVGIEITYEQYF
TGTGCCAGCAGCCAAGGAGTAGGGATAGAAATTACCTACGAGCAGTACTTC
>TRBV30|.|TRBJ1-5|.
CAWRALGQPQHF
TGTGCCTGGAGAGCCCTGGGGCAGCCCCAGCATTTT
>TRBV28|.|TRBJ1-5|.
CASSLDPGGNQPQHF
TGTGCCAGCAGTTTAGACCCGGGCGGCAATCAGCCCCAGCATTTT
>TRBV18|.|TRBJ2-7|.
CASSSTAHEQYF
TGTGCCAGCTCCTCCACGGCCCACGAGCAGTACTTC
>TRBV7-6|.|TRBJ2-1|TRBD2
CASSSIIKREGHEQFF
TGTGCCAGCAGCTCCATAATAAAGCGGGAGGGCCATGAGCAGTTCTTC
>TRBV7-9|once|TRBJ2-2|.
CASSLFHTGELFF
TGTGCCAGCAGCTTATTTCACACCGGGGAGCTGTTTTTT
>TRBV14|.|TRBJ2-3|.
CASSQDLRYLETTDTQYF
TGTGCCAGCAGCCAAGATTTGCGGTATCTGGAGACCACAGATACGCAGTATTTT
>TRBV29-1|.|TRBJ1-2|TRBD1
CSGRGTGDGYTF
TGCAGCGGTCGGGGGACAGGGGATGGCTACACCTTC
>TRBV5-8|.|TRBJ1-5|.
CASSLRVPSNQPQHF
TGTGCCAGCAGCTTACGTGTCCCTAGCAATCAGCCCCAGCATTTT
>TRBV5-1|.|TRBJ1-2|.
CASSPRLPYNYGYTF
TGCGCCAGCAGCCCACGTTTGCCCTATAACTATGGCTACACCTTC
>TRBV5-5|.|TRBJ1-1|.
CASSVDRISEAFF
TGTGCCAGCAGCGTAGACAGAATCTCTGAAGCTTTCTTT
>TRBV7-3|.|TRBJ1-2|.
CASSLTLTTGPVTF
TGTGCCAGCAGCTTAACTTTGACCACAGGGCCAGTCACCTTC
>TRBV19|.|TRBJ2-1|TRBD2
CASSIKMRLAGGGPTNEQFF
TGTGCCAGTAGTATAAAGATGAGACTAGCGGGCGGCGGGCCTACCAATGAGCAGTTCTTC
>TRBV18|.|TRBJ1-5|TRBD1
CASSPQGQPNQPQHF
TGTGCCAGCTCACCACAGGGACAGCCCAATCAGCCCCAGCATTTT
>TRBV28|.|TRBJ2-7|TRBD1
CASSLRMTGGSPYEQYF
TGTGCCAGCAGTTTACGCATGACAGGGGGTAGCCCCTACGAGCAGTACTTC
>TRBV5-1|.|TRBJ1-3|TRBD1
CASTLQGISGNTIYF
TGCGCCAGCACCTTACAGGGGATCTCTGGAAACACCATATATTTT
>TRBV7-9|.|TRBJ2-7|TRBD1
CASSPITDRGYEQYF
TGTGCCAGCAGCCCAATAACGGACAGGGGCTACGAGCAGTACTTC
>TRBV6-6|.|TRBJ2-7|TRBD1
CASSYAQQGAHEQYF
TGTGCCAGCAGTTATGCCCAACAGGGGGCCCACGAGCAGTACTTC
>TRBV14|.|TRBJ2-1|TRBD2
CASSRAGLYNEQFF
TGTGCCAGCAGCCGAGCGGGGCTCTACAATGAGCAGTTCTTC
>TRBV6-5|.|TRBJ2-2|TRBD2
CASSRPTSDTGELFF
TGTGCCAGCAGCCGCCCGACTAGCGACACCGGGGAGCTGTTTTTT
>TRBV27|once|TRBJ2-7|TRBD1
CASRQLGTGHPDEQYF
TGTGCCAGCAGACAACTAGGGACAGGCCATCCCGACGAGCAGTACTTC
>TRBV7-3|.|TRBJ2-6|.
CATTDPSGANVLTF
TGTGCCACGACGGATCCCTCTGGGGCCAACGTCCTGACTTTC
>TRBV30|.|TRBJ2-2|.
CAWREGLPGELFF
TGTGCCTGGAGAGAAGGTCTCCCCGGGGAGCTGTTTTTT
>TRBV6-1|.|TRBJ2-1|TRBD2
CASTRATSDYNEQFF
TGTGCCAGCACCCGAGCGACTAGCGACTACAATGAGCAGTTCTTC
>TRBV27|.|TRBJ2-5|TRBD2
CASRNPGLQETQYF
TGTGCCAGCAGGAATCCGGGACTACAAGAGACCCAGTACTTC
>TRBV28|.|TRBJ2-3|.
CASSLTSLTDTQYF
TGTGCCAGCAGTTTGACTAGTCTCACAGATACGCAGTATTTT
>TRBV4-2|.|TRBJ2-1|TRBD2
CASSQENVAGERGEQFF
TGTGCCAGCAGCCAAGAAAATGTGGCGGGAGAGAGGGGTGAGCAGTTCTTC
>TRBV2|.|TRBJ2-6|.
CASKASELWGANVLTF
TGTGCCAGCAAGGCTAGCGAGCTCTGGGGGGCCAACGTCCTGACTTTC
>TRBV7-9|.|TRBJ1-5|.
CASSSRQGNQPQHF
TGTGCCAGCAGCTCCAGACAGGGCAATCAGCCCCAGCATTTT
>TRBV27|.|TRBJ2-7|TRBD2
CASSLSTSYHEQYF
TGTGCCAGCAGTTTATCGACTAGCTACCACGAGCAGTACTTC
>TRBV5-1|once|TRBJ2-2|TRBD1
CASSRRQGDTGELFF
TGCGCCAGCAGCAGACGACAGGGAGACACCGGGGAGCTGTTTTTT
>TRBV9|.|TRBJ2-3|.
CASSPASTDTQYF
TGTGCCAGCAGCCCAGCGAGCACAGATACGCAGTATTTT
>TRBV6-1|.|TRBJ1-4|.
CASSAGSGFWVGEKLFF
TGTGCCAGCAGTGCGGGGTCGGGTTTCTGGGTCGGTGAAAAACTGTTTTTT
>TRBV11-2|.|TRBJ2-5|.
CASSRRDSQETQYF
TGTGCCAGCAGCCGGCGGGACAGCCAAGAGACCCAGTACTTC
>TRBV5-1|.|TRBJ1-1|.
CASSLEENTEAFF
TGCGCCAGCAGCTTGGAGGAGAACACTGAAGCTTTCTTT
>TRBV6-1|.|TRBJ2-5|.
CASDISTYQETQYF
TGTGCCAGCGATATTTCCACGTACCAAGAGACCCAGTACTTC
>TRBV27|.|TRBJ2-3|TRBD2
CASSLRHTLAGAEDTQYF
TGTGCCAGCAGTTTAAGACATACTTTAGCGGGAGCGGAAGATACGCAGTATTTT
>TRBV29-1|.|TRBJ2-2|.
CSVSHENTGELFF
TGCAGCGTTTCGCACGAGAACACCGGGGAGCTGTTTTTT
>TRBV5-6|.|TRBJ2-3|TRBD2
CASSPVGLASDTQYF
TGTGCCAGCAGCCCGGTCGGACTAGCGTCAGATACGCAGTATTTT
>TRBV19|.|TRBJ2-2|.
CASRRTGRGDGELFF
TGTGCCAGTCGCCGGACTGGAAGAGGCGACGGGGAGCTGTTTTTT
>TRBV7-2|.|TRBJ1-2|.
CASSRAITGGGGYTF
TGTGCCAGCAGCCGCGCCATTACCGGGGGCGGGGGCTACACCTTC
>TRBV2|.|TRBJ2-1|TRBD2
CASSEARASGYNEQFF
TGTGCCAGCAGTGAAGCCAGGGCTAGCGGATACAATGAGCAGTTCTTC
>TRBV20-1|.|TRBJ2-2|TRBD2
CSATGGGELFF
TGCAGTGCTACGGGGGGCGGGGAGCTGTTTTTT
>TRBV28|.|TRBJ2-7|TRBD2
CASSPPSGSYEQYF
TGTGCCAGCAGCCCCCCTAGCGGCTCCTACGAGCAGTACTTC
>TRBV28|once|TRBJ1-5|.
CASSLLAQPQHF
TGTGCCAGCAGTTTACTCGCTCAGCCCCAGCATTTT
>TRBV27|.|TRBJ1-1|.
CASSPTLRGGGTEAFF
TGTGCCAGCAGCCCCACCTTACGGGGAGGTGGAACTGAAGCTTTCTTT
>TRBV11-2|.|TRBJ2-2|TRBD2
CASSKSGRAVTGELFF
TGTGCCAGCAGCAAAAGCGGGAGGGCCGTAACCGGGGAGCTGTTTTTT
>TRBV6-5|.|TRBJ2-5|.
CASSNGQYQETQYF
TGTGCCAGCAGTAACGGACAGTACCAAGAGACCCAGTACTTC
>TRBV19|.|TRBJ2-1|TRBD1
CASSHKDRDSYNEQFF
TGTGCCAGTAGCCATAAAGACAGGGACTCCTACAATGAGCAGTTCTTC
>TRBV28|.|TRBJ2-5|TRBD1
CASRGVGTGSRETQYF
TGTGCCAGCAGGGGTGTTGGGACAGGTTCCAGAGAGACCCAGTACTTC
>TRBV11-2|.|TRBJ2-3|TRBD2
CASSLGLAGVITDTQYF
TGTGCCAGCAGCTTAGGGCTAGCGGGAGTTATTACAGATACGCAGTATTTT